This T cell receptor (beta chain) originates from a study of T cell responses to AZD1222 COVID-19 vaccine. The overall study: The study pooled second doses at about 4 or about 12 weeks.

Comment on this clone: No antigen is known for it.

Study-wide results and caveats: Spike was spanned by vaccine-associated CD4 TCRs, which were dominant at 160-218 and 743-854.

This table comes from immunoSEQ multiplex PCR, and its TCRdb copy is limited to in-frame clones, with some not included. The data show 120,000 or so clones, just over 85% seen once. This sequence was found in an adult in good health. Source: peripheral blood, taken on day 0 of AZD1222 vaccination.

CDR3 nucleotides: TGTGCCAGCAGCTCATGGACAGGGGGCTCGTGGAGCACTGAAGCTTTCTTT. This codes for CASSSWTGGSWSTEAFF. The chain employs TRBV7-9 and TRBJ1-1, with 11 bases that match TRBD1. V trimming: 4 bases; J trimming: 4 bases; junction bases outside the gene matches: 11. The CDR3 sequence is 17 residues long. CDR1 and CDR2 (germline): SEHNR, FQNEAQ (reference sequence).